This TCR beta chain was retrieved from a study of T cell repertoires in cytomegalovirus infection. In the case of this clonotype: Its target is not known.

V was pared by 5 bases and J by 2 bases, with 11 bases of the junction left unmatched. Germline values: CDR1 MGHRA, CDR2 YSYEKL. This CDR3 is built from 16 residues. One entry per CDR3 protein results from TCRdb running MiXCR on the reads. The sample yields hundreds of thousands of distinct CDR3 sequences, approximately 42% seen once. Study findings and constraints: The ex vivo response was dominated by HLA-C-restricted CMV-specific TCR beta clonotypes.

The chain joins TRBV4-1 to TRBJ2-7, with 8 bases that match TRBD1. Source: cultured PBMCs, taken from culture after CMV antigen stimulation. The receptor was derived from a human donor in good health (CMV status not recorded). Some clones in this sample may be carry-over from other donors' samples. The CDR3 loop reads CASSYEPTGAPYEQYF. CDR3 sequence (DNA): TGCGCCAGCAGCTACGAACCGACAGGGGCCCCCTACGAGCAGTACTTC.